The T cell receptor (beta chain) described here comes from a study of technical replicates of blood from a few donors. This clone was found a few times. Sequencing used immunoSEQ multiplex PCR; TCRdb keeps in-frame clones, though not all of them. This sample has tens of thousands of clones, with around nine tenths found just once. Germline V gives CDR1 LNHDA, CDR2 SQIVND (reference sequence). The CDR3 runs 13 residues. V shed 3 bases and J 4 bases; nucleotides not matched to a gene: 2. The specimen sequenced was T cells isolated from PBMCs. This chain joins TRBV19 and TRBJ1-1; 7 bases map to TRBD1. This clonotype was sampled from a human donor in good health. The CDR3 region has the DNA TGTGCCAGTAGTATCCAGGGGGGCACTGAAGCTTTCTTT. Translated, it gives CASSIQGGTEAFF.